The 8 T cell receptor beta chains in this list originate from one sample, sequenced in a study of PD-L1 blockade in urothelial cancer. Sequenced by immunoSEQ multiplex PCR; TCRdb stores in-frame clones only, minus some. The table records 58,000 or so clones, approximately 86% of them present only once. Material: PBMCs, obtained around atezolizumab (anti-PD-L1) treatment. These receptors originate from a middle-aged man with urothelial cancer.

The rearrangement links TRBV7-2 to TRBJ2-6; weak D call: TRBD1 (6 bases). The CDR3 length is 19 residues. V was trimmed by 7 bases and J by 1 base, leaving 23 bases between them. Germline values: CDR1 SGHTA, CDR2 FQGNSA. In DNA, the CDR3 is TGTGCCAGCATCCCGCCGGTGGGGCAGGGGAAATCTGGGGCCAACGTCCTGACTTTC. This encodes CASIPPVGQGKSGANVLTF.

The V and J genes are TRBV28 and TRBJ1-6; 8 bases match TRBD1. The ends lost 7 bases at V and 10 bases at J; junction bases unmatched: 12. The germline V gene encodes CDR1 MDHEN and CDR2 SYDVKM. The CDR3 totals 15 residues. The chain's CDR3 is CASTLGQASQSPLHF. The CDR3 nucleotides read TGTGCCAGCACCCTGGGACAGGCCAGTCAGTCACCCCTCCACTTT.

The J gene is TRBJ2-3, the V gene TRBV5-8, with 15 bases aligning to TRBD2. CDR1 and CDR2 (germline): SGHTS, YDEGEE. The CDR3 runs 20 residues. V shed 5 bases and J 0 bases; nucleotides not matched to a gene: 13. The CDR3 sequence: CASRTPGLAGGPYSTDTQYF. The CDR3 DNA follows: TGTGCCAGCAGGACCCCGGGACTAGCGGGAGGCCCATATAGCACAGATACGCAGTATTTT.

The table lists this clone with a few counts. The gene calls are TRBV18 and TRBJ2-1; 9 positions match TRBD2. CDR3 length: 17 residues. Germline CDR1 KGHSH, CDR2 LQKENI. J was trimmed by 7 bases and V by 1 base; bases with no gene match: 11. The CDR3 DNA reads TGTGCCAGCTCACCACTTGGTAGCGGGAGTAACAAGAATGAGCAGTTCTTC. Protein sequence: CASSPLGSGSNKNEQFF.

The chain has TRBV7-8 and TRBJ1-3; D is ambiguous. CDR3 size: 16 residues. Trimming stripped 0 bases from V and 4 bases from J, with 13 bases between. Germline CDR1 is SGHVS and CDR2 is FQNEAQ. The CDR3 bases are TGTGCCAGCAGCTTAGCTACCCCCCAGGCAGGAAACACCATATATTTT. It yields the protein CASSLATPQAGNTIYF.

This chain uses TRBV7-9 with TRBJ1-2; no clear D gene. The CDR3 covers 13 residues. Trimming took off 4 bases at V and 3 bases at J, with 9 bases between the two ends. The V gene's germline CDR1 is SEHNR and CDR2 FQNEAQ (reference sequence). CDR3 in amino acids: CASSSQDDYGYTF. CDR3 DNA sequence: TGTGCCAGCAGCTCCCAGGATGACTATGGCTACACCTTC. Drawing the rest from reference TRBV7-9 and TRBJ1-2, the complete variable domain is DTGVSQNPRHKITKRGQNVTFRCDPISEHNRLYWYRQTLGQGPEFLTYFQNEAQLEKSRLLSDRFSAERPKGSFSTLEIQRTEQGDSAMYLCASSSQDDYGYTFGSGTRLTVV.

This clone has just one count. V usage is TRBV28 and J usage is TRBJ2-3, with 9 bases matching TRBD1. This CDR3 spans 15 amino acids. Per the germline V gene, CDR1 is MDHEN and CDR2 is SYDVKM. The trim removed 8 bases at V and 6 bases at J, leaving 12 bases unmatched. The CDR3 spells CASRAGQGAVDTQYF. The CDR3 bases are TGTGCCAGCCGTGCGGGACAGGGTGCGGTGGATACGCAGTATTTT.

The chain recombines TRBV6-1 with TRBJ2-1, with D perhaps TRBD2 (6 bases). The CDR3 consists of 15 residues. Germline V gives CDR1 MNHNS, CDR2 SASEGT. Trimming left V 6 bases short and J 7 bases short, with 19 bases between. CDR3 bases: TGTGCCAGCAGGACTACCGGGACTCCTTTAAATGAGCAGTTCTTC. Amino acids: CASRTTGTPLNEQFF.